Listed here are 13 T cell receptor beta chains from one sample, sequenced in a study of T cells expressing NK-cell markers. TCRdb re-called the 5' RACE reads; every CDR3 protein appears as one record, without DNA. The repertoire shows roughly 20,000 distinct CDR3 sequences; the top ten hold 45% to 60%. The sequenced material came from blood T cells: a sorted CD56 or NKG2C T cell subset, CD4+ or CD8+ T cells, or bulk PBMC T cells (not recorded which). These receptor sequences come from a man aged 18-75 years in good health.

The V gene is TRBV12-3 or TRBV12-4, the J gene TRBJ2-2. CDR3 length equals 15 residues. The CDR3 loop is CASSFQQSVAGELFF.

The chain links TRBV15 to TRBJ1-1; TCRdb proposes TRBD1, but this gene call is untestable without DNA. The germline CDR1 and CDR2 sequences are LNHNV and YYDKDF (reference sequence). CDR3 length: 13 residues. The CDR3 here is CATSRQGGLRAFF.

This chain joins TRBV20-1 and TRBJ2-1; TCRdb picks TRBD2, but there is no DNA to check that call. The length of the CDR3 is 17 residues. Germline CDR1 reads DFQATT; CDR2 reads SNEGSKA (reference sequence). CDR3 protein: CSARDGAGLRSYNEQFF.

The V gene is TRBV12-3 or TRBV12-4, the J gene TRBJ2-2; TCRdb lists TRBD1, though no DNA is available to test this call. This CDR3 is 16 amino acids long. The CDR3 sequence is CASSPTKTGSTGELFF.

CDR3: CASSDPGVWHNEQFF. The chain carries TRBV2 and TRBJ2-1; TCRdb selects TRBD1, and the lack of DNA leaves this call unchecked. The CDR3 has 15 residues. CDR1 and CDR2 (germline): SNHLY, FYNNEI.

V and J are TRBV6-2 or TRBV6-3 and TRBJ2-7; absent DNA, TCRdb's TRBD2 call cannot be checked. CDR1 and CDR2 from the germline V gene are MNHEY and SVGEGT. The CDR3 contains 14 residues. The CDR3 spells CASRPIRTSHEQYF.

This sequence joins TRBV20-1 and TRBJ1-5; TCRdb lists TRBD1, though no DNA is available to test this call. The germline V gene has CDR1 DFQATT and CDR2 SNEGSKA (reference sequence). The CDR3 loop spans 17 amino acids. The chain's CDR3 is CSAAVPRGRGVNQPQHF.

The V call is TRBV6-5, the J call TRBJ2-2; lacking DNA, the TRBD1 call made by TCRdb goes unchecked. The CDR3 spans 18 residues. CDR1 and CDR2 from the germline V gene are MNHEY and SVGAGI. The CDR3 sequence: CASSYKGVQAANTGELFF.

The chain employs TRBV14 and TRBJ2-7; with no DNA, the TCRdb D assignment of TRBD2 cannot be verified. The germline gives CDR1 SGHDN, CDR2 FVKESK. The CDR3 has 13 residues. CDR3 residues: CASSQQGRYEQYF.

The chain uses TRBV7-3 and TRBJ1-6; the D call of TRBD1 rests on TCRdb alone, since no DNA is present to check it. The CDR3 contains 14 residues. Germline-derived CDR1 and CDR2 are SGHTA and FQGTGA. CDR3: CASSLNPGDSPLHF.

This chain links TRBV5-4 with TRBJ1-2; TCRdb indicates TRBD1, and absent DNA this call remains unverified. The CDR3 contains 16 residues. Germline V gene data show CDR1 as SGHNT and CDR2 as YYREEE (reference sequence). This CDR3 reads CASSPRAAGETYGYTF.

V and J are TRBV7-3 and TRBJ2-5; the TRBD2 assignment by TCRdb is unverifiable without DNA. Germline V lookup: CDR1 SGHTA, CDR2 FQGTGA. The CDR3 runs to 17 residues. This CDR3 is CASSQDPAGFLGETQYF.

The chain joins TRBV7-9 to TRBJ1-2; the TCRdb D gene call, TRBD1, has no DNA to confirm it. Germline V gene sequence: CDR1 SEHNR, CDR2 FQNEAQ (reference sequence). This CDR3 is built from 16 residues. This chain's CDR3 is CASSSPFVGGGYGYTF.